This entry describes one T cell receptor beta chain. Clones were sequenced by immunoSEQ multiplex PCR, and TCRdb holds only the in-frame ones, with some missing. The profile shows approximately 140,000 clones, more than 70% of them singletons. The data were taken from a study of blood T cell repertoires in COVID-19. The junction had 3 bases not matched to a gene; V was cut back by 4 bases and J by 4 bases. Germline V gene sequence: CDR1 MNHEY, CDR2 SMNVEV (reference sequence). CDR3 length: 13 amino acids. The sample taken for sequencing was peripheral blood. The TCR originated in a man in his 60s with active or convalescent COVID-19. The rearrangement links TRBV27 to TRBJ2-7, with TRBD1 matching over 8 bases. CDR3 protein: CASSSRGLYEQYF. The CDR3 region has the DNA TGTGCCAGCAGTTCCAGGGGGCTTTACGAGCAGTACTTC.